This entry describes one T cell receptor (beta chain). There was relapse after autologous stem cell transplantation in every patient, and there was variation in brentuximab vedotin exposure. The CDR3 is 14 amino acids. The junction had 11 bases not matched to a gene; V was cut back by 6 bases and J by 8 bases. The V gene's germline CDR1 is SQVTM and CDR2 ANQGSEA. The data were taken from a study of PD-1 blockade in classical Hodgkin lymphoma. Measured with immunoSEQ multiplex PCR; TCRdb has only the in-frame clones, and not every one. The sample has 90,000 to 130,000 clones, roughly nine tenths seen once.

The material was peripheral blood mononuclear cells (PBMCs), obtained before the second cycle of nivolumab. The source of this sequence is a human donor with classical Hodgkin lymphoma. The rearrangement links TRBV29-1 to TRBJ2-1; TRBD2 aligns across 9 bases. CDR3 sequence reads: CSVATGTSSDEQFF. In nucleotides, the CDR3 is TGCAGCGTCGCTACCGGGACTAGCAGCGATGAGCAGTTCTTC.